The table lists the clone carrying this T cell receptor (beta chain) with a few counts. The sample originates from a study of T-cell memory formation after mild COVID-19. Trimming at V came to 0 bases and at J to 5 bases, leaving 3 bases not matched to a gene. The CDR3 loop spans 14 amino acids. CDR1 is DFQATT and CDR2 is SNEGSKA in the germline V gene (reference sequence). TCRdb reanalysed the 5' RACE reads using MiXCR and keeps one entry per CDR3 protein. The sample has roughly 620,000 distinct CDR3 sequences; about 20% are singletons. The genes are TRBV20-1 and TRBJ1-5; TRBD1 matches at 8 bases. Sequencing input: PBMCs or a T cell subset sorted from them (not recorded which). The TCR was taken from an adult woman who had mild COVID-19 (a few samples of this study predate the infection). Cell type and time point are not known. CDR3 nucleotides: TGCAGTGCTAGAGACCCGACAGGGGATCAGCCCCAGCATTTT. This codes for CSARDPTGDQPQHF.